These 27 T cell receptor beta chains were all obtained from the same sample, sequenced in a study of T cell responses to AZD1222 COVID-19 vaccine. This table comes from immunoSEQ multiplex PCR, and its TCRdb copy is limited to in-frame clones, with some not included. Among some 99,000 clones listed, around 87% were seen once. This specimen was peripheral blood, taken 28 days after the second AZD1222 dose. These receptors originate from an adult who received the AZD1222 COVID-19 vaccine.

V gene TRBV2 combines with J gene TRBJ2-7; D remains ambiguous. Germline-derived CDR1 and CDR2 are SNHLY and FYNNEI. The V and J ends lost 2 bases and 0 bases respectively, with 5 bases between them. The CDR3 runs to 13 residues. DNA of the CDR3: TGTGCCAGCAGTGAAATTCACTCCTACGAGCAGTACTTC. Translation gives CASSEIHSYEQYF.

This clone occurred once. This chain uses TRBV6-2 or TRBV6-3 with TRBJ1-2; D unresolved. The CDR3 is 15 amino acids. Deletions cut 6 bases from V and 0 bases from J, with 14 bases between. In germline, CDR1 is MNHEY, CDR2 SVGEGT. The CDR3 sequence: CASSKYGGTNYGYTF. CDR3 sequence (DNA): TGTGCCAGCAGCAAATATGGAGGAACTAACTATGGCTACACCTTC.

J is TRBJ2-2 and V is TRBV3-1 (or the pseudogene TRBV3-2), with 9 nucleotides matching TRBD1. CDR3 length: 13 residues. Trimming at V came to 2 bases and at J to 13 bases, leaving 5 bases not matched to a gene. CDR1 and CDR2 from the germline V gene are LGHDT and YNNKEL (reference sequence). This chain's CDR3 is CASSQRVGQGLFF. In DNA form, the CDR3 reads TGTGCCAGCAGCCAACGGGTGGGACAGGGGCTGTTTTTT.

The V call is TRBV7-7, the J call TRBJ2-3; 10 bases line up with TRBD1. V dropped 5 bases and J dropped 2; count of bases not matched to a gene: 4. Germline CDR1 reads SSHAT; CDR2 reads FNYEAQ (reference sequence). This CDR3 region has 15 residues. The CDR3 here is CASSLGQGNTDTQYF. CDR3 DNA: TGTGCCAGCAGCCTGGGACAGGGGAACACAGATACGCAGTATTTT.

The rearrangement joins TRBV5-1 to TRBJ1-2, with D tentatively TRBD1 (6 bases). The CDR3 totals 16 residues. The germline V gene has CDR1 SGHRS and CDR2 YFSETQ. Trimming took 4 bases from V and 0 from J, leaving 16 bases between them. CDR3 sequence: CASSQSTGPANYGYTF. CDR3 nucleotide sequence: TGCGCCAGCAGCCAATCAACAGGGCCAGCTAACTATGGCTACACCTTC. The full variable domain, completed using reference TRBV5-1 and TRBJ1-2, is KAGVTQTPRYLIKTRGQQVTLSCSPISGHRSVSWYQQTPGQGLQFLFEYFSETQRNKGNFPGRFSGRQFSNSRSEMNVSTLELGDSALYLCASSQSTGPANYGYTFGSGTRLTVV.

CDR3 loop: CASSQVEARSTGELFF. Here the CDR3 DNA reads TGCGCCAGCAGCCAAGTGGAAGCGAGATCCACCGGGGAGCTGTTTTTT. V is TRBV4-1 and J is TRBJ2-2; D gene unclear. Trimming took 1 base from V and 4 from J, leaving 13 bases between them. The CDR3 covers 16 residues. In germline, CDR1 is MGHRA, CDR2 YSYEKL.

This chain joins TRBV5-4 and TRBJ2-5, with D perhaps matching TRBD2 (5 bases). The CDR3 consists of 17 residues. Deletions cut 2 bases from V and 0 bases from J, with 17 bases between. Germline-derived CDR1 and CDR2 are SGHNT and YYREEE (reference sequence). In DNA, the CDR3 is TGTGCCAGCAGCTTAGAGGGAAACACCCTGTACCAAGAGACCCAGTACTTC. Amino acids: CASSLEGNTLYQETQYF.

In regard to this clone: The same CDR3 is also encoded by other DNA sequences in this sample. V and J are TRBV7-9 and TRBJ1-1; no reliable D call. This CDR3 region has 12 residues. Deletions cut 1 base from V and 5 bases from J, with 5 bases between. Germline V gene sequence: CDR1 SEHNR, CDR2 FQNEAQ (reference sequence). This CDR3 is CASSLERTEAFF. In nucleotides, the CDR3 is TGTGCCAGCAGCTTAGAGCGAACTGAAGCTTTCTTT.

This chain joins TRBV4-1 and TRBJ1-2; TRBD1 agrees at 9 bases. Germline assignment: CDR1 MGHRA and CDR2 YSYEKL. The CDR3 length is 16 residues. With 4 bases clipped from V and 2 bases from J, the junction kept 8 bases outside the gene matches. CDR3 residues: CASSPSPGQGNYGYTF. CDR3 nucleotide sequence: TGCGCCAGCAGCCCCTCGCCGGGACAGGGAAACTATGGCTACACCTTC.

V usage is TRBV6-1 and J usage is TRBJ1-4; no clear D. Germline CDR1 and CDR2: MNHNS and SASEGT. The CDR3 loop spans 16 amino acids. Trimming shortened V by 2 bases and J by 0 bases, and 10 bases separated the two germline ends. Written as DNA, the CDR3 is TGTGCCAGCAGTGAATTTAAAGGATCAACTAATGAAAAACTGTTTTTT. Its protein is CASSEFKGSTNEKLFF.

V gene TRBV4-3 combines with J gene TRBJ2-7; 7 bases are a match to TRBD1. V shed 3 bases and J 1 base; nucleotides not matched to a gene: 6. Germline CDR1 and CDR2: LGHNA and YSLEER. CDR3 length: 15 residues. In nucleotides, the CDR3 is TGCGCCAGCAGCCAGGGGGACAGTGGGTCCTACGAGCAGTACTTC. This translates into CASSQGDSGSYEQYF.

The chain recombines TRBV15 with TRBJ1-5, with D possibly being TRBD1 (6 bases). The CDR3 has 15 residues. Deletions cut 0 bases from V and 3 bases from J, with 9 bases between. Germline assignment: CDR1 LNHNV and CDR2 YYDKDF (reference sequence). CDR3 sequence reads: CATSRDAGANQPQHF. The CDR3 nucleotides are TGTGCCACCAGCAGAGATGCGGGGGCCAATCAGCCCCAGCATTTT.

This rearrangement joins TRBV19 to TRBJ1-2; 11 nucleotides line up with TRBD1. This CDR3 spans 11 amino acids. V was clipped by 7 bases and J by 13 bases; unmatched bases: 5. Germline assignment: CDR1 LNHDA and CDR2 SQIVND (reference sequence). CDR3 in DNA: TGTGCCAGTAAACGCGGACAGGGGGCCACCTTC. It codes for CASKRGQGATF.

The V gene is TRBV7-8, the J gene TRBJ1-1; TRBD1 is a possible D gene (6 bases). The V end lost 3 bases, the J end lost 4 bases, and 9 bases lay between the germline ends. The CDR3 runs to 13 residues. CDR1 and CDR2 from the germline V gene are SGHVS and FQNEAQ. In DNA, the CDR3 is TGTGCCAGCAGCTTGGACAGATCCACTGAAGCTTTCTTT. Its translation: CASSLDRSTEAFF.

V gene TRBV14 combines with J gene TRBJ1-2, with 7 bases fitting TRBD1. CDR3 length: 16 amino acids. The V gene end was trimmed by 4 bases and the J gene end by 5 bases; junction bases not matched to a gene: 13. Per the germline V gene, CDR1 is SGHDN and CDR2 is FVKESK. The CDR3 DNA sequence: TGTGCCAGCAGCCCCACCGCCCTTTACAGGGGATATGGCTACACCTTC. As protein: CASSPTALYRGYGYTF. Looking up the rest from reference TRBV14 and TRBJ1-2 gives the full variable domain: EAGVTQFPSHSVIEKGQTVTLRCDPISGHDNLYWYRRVMGKEIKFLLHFVKESKQDESGMPNNRFLAERTGGTYSTLKVQPAELEDSGVYFCASSPTALYRGYGYTFGSGTRLTVV.

The V call is TRBV7-2, the J call TRBJ1-5; 7 bases agree with TRBD1. This CDR3 region has 14 residues. V gave up 8 bases and J gave up 3 bases; unmatched junction bases: 7. Germline CDR1 reads SGHTA; CDR2 reads FQGNSA. The CDR3, as DNA: TGTGCCAGCTCTCCAGGGGGGAACAATCAGCCCCAGCATTTT. Its protein is CASSPGGNNQPQHF.

With regard to this clone: The junction does not match germline at one end; this may be a read error. V usage is TRBV7-9 and J usage is TRBJ2-7; 9 nucleotides match TRBD1. The germline gives CDR1 SEHNR, CDR2 FQNEAQ (reference sequence). CDR3 size: 15 residues. CDR3 DNA sequence: TGTGCCAGCAGCAAGCCGGGACAGGGCTCCCACGAGCAGTACTTC. Protein product: CASSKPGQGSHEQYF.

J is TRBJ1-2 and V is TRBV1. TRBV1 is shown as a pseudogene. CDR3 length: 16 residues. CDR3 DNA: TGCACCAGCAGCCAAGATATGAGGGGGGCTGACTATGGCTACACCTTC. Translation: CTSSQDMRGADYGYTF.

CDR3 in amino acids: CASSVGDVGDQYF. CDR3 DNA: TGTGCCAGCAGCGTAGGGGATGTTGGAGACCAGTACTTC. The chain carries TRBV9 and TRBJ2-7; the D is unclear. Germline-derived CDR1 and CDR2 are SGDLS and YYNGEE. The V end was cut by 0 bases, the J end by 10 bases, with 14 bases between. The CDR3 is 13 amino acids.

The chain joins TRBV7-2 to TRBJ2-5; TRBD1 aligns across 7 bases. Germline V gives CDR1 SGHTA, CDR2 FQGNSA. V shed 5 bases, J shed 6 bases, and the junction held 6 bases outside the gene matches. There are 13 residues in the CDR3. The DNA of the CDR3 is TGTGCCAGCAGCATTGACAGGGCGCAGACCCAGTACTTC. Protein product: CASSIDRAQTQYF.

The rearrangement joins TRBV6-2 or TRBV6-3 to TRBJ2-7, with no clear D. Germline CDR1 is MNHEY and CDR2 is SVGEGT. The CDR3 loop spans 15 amino acids. V was cut by 2 bases and J by 3 bases, with 14 bases left in between. The CDR3 nucleotides read TGTGCCAGCAGTTACAACGCTCCTGCATACTACGAGCAGTACTTC. It codes for CASSYNAPAYYEQYF.

The chain recombines TRBV5-1 with TRBJ2-7; the D is unclear. The V gene's germline CDR1 is SGHRS and CDR2 YFSETQ. Trimming cost V 2 bases and J 3 bases, with 9 bases left between them. The CDR3 consists of 13 residues. CDR3 in DNA: TGCGCCAGCAGCTTTCGAATAAACTACGAGCAGTACTTC. This gives the protein CASSFRINYEQYF.

This chain connects TRBV9 to TRBJ2-2; 10 bases line up with TRBD2. The length of the CDR3 is 15 residues. The V gene's germline CDR1 is SGDLS and CDR2 YYNGEE. Trimming removed 3 bases from V and 3 bases from J; junction bases left unmatched: 2. The CDR3 loop reads CASSGTSGYTGELFF. As DNA, the CDR3 is TGTGCCAGCAGCGGGACTAGCGGATACACCGGGGAGCTGTTTTTT.

The chain recombines TRBV5-5 with TRBJ1-4; 10 bases match TRBD1. Germline trimming cut 4 bases from V and 3 bases from J; bases unmatched to any gene: 12. The CDR3 length is 18 residues. Germline CDR1 reads SGHKS; CDR2 reads YYEKEE (reference sequence). DNA of the CDR3: TGTGCCAGCAGCGGAAGAGACAGGGGGCGATTTGCTAATGAAAAACTGTTTTTT. Translating it yields CASSGRDRGRFANEKLFF.

CDR3 in DNA: TGTGCCAGCAGCGTAGCTCCTAGCGGGTACGAGCAGTACTTC. Translating gives CASSVAPSGYEQYF. The chain is built from TRBV9 and TRBJ2-7, with TRBD2 matching 8 bases. Germline lookup yields CDR1 SGDLS and CDR2 YYNGEE. The ends lost 0 bases at V and 4 bases at J; junction bases unmatched: 3. The length of the CDR3 is 14 residues.

This clone was recorded once. The rearrangement uses TRBV7-3 and TRBJ1-6, with a tentative D call TRBD1 (5 bases). V was cut by 1 base and J by 9 bases, with 10 bases left in between. This CDR3 comprises 14 residues. CDR1 is SGHTA and CDR2 is FQGTGA in the germline V gene. CDR3 residues: CASSLKGSSSPLHF. The CDR3 coding sequence is TGTGCCAGCAGCTTAAAGGGGAGTAGTTCACCCCTCCACTTT. Based on the CDR3 plus reference TRBV7-3 and TRBJ1-6, the full variable domain is GAGVSQTPSNKVTEKGKYVELRCDPISGHTALYWYRQSLGQGPEFLIYFQGTGAADDSGLPNDRFFAVRPEGSVSTLKIQRTERGDSAVYLCASSLKGSSSPLHFGNGTRLTVT.

The chain has TRBV10-2 and TRBJ1-3; D gene ambiguous. Germline CDR1 is WSHSY and CDR2 is SAAADI. The length of the CDR3 is 12 residues. V dropped 9 bases and J dropped 4 bases, with 10 bases sitting between them. CDR3 nucleotide sequence: TGCGCCAGTACCGACGCGGGAAACACCATATATTTT. Its protein product is CASTDAGNTIYF.